The clone carrying this T cell receptor beta chain has a handful of counts. Its target is not known. The sample originates from a study of blood T cells in healthy people across ages. Whole-study results and caveats: The long-lived group displayed more naive CD4+ cells, plus higher diversity, than the aged donors did. From one million sequenced T cells, diversity estimates were lower bounds. Expanded clonotype shifts may have been confounded, as the donors had an unknown CMV status.

The second PCR ran roughly 6 to 12 cycles with a sample-barcoded 5' primer and J-beta primers. Sequencing recovered at least 2.5 million CDR3-containing paired-end reads from each sample. One entry per CDR3 protein, called by TCRdb with MiXCR from the 5' RACE reads. Altogether 800,000 to 1,000,000 distinct CDR3 sequences are present, about 48% being singletons, with the ten largest covering about an eighth. The CDR3 contains 16 residues. The germline V gene has CDR1 SGHRS and CDR2 YFSETQ. The V end lost 1 base, the J end lost 0 bases, and 11 bases lay between the germline ends. The clonotype comes from a man aged 25-40 years in good health. Sequencing was done on a sample of blood. The chain employs TRBV5-1 and TRBJ2-1, with D possibly matching TRBD2 (5 bases). CDR3 bases: TGCGCCAGCAGCTTGACCGGGATGAGCTCCTACAATGAGCAGTTCTTC. It yields the protein CASSLTGMSSYNEQFF.